This section outlines one T cell receptor (beta chain) sequence together with its context. Its antigen remains unidentified. All patients experienced relapse after autologous stem cell transplantation, and brentuximab vedotin exposure was variable. Complete response, partial response or progressive disease was recorded as best response. This record comes from a study of PD-1 blockade in classical Hodgkin lymphoma. Broader study findings: Complete responders showed a baseline diversity that resembled the diversity of newly diagnosed patients. Reported baseline diversity: healthy donors highest, relapsed/refractory patients lowest. With CD4+ cells, TCR diversity rose significantly by C4D1, but not with CD8+ cells.

Generated by immunoSEQ multiplex PCR, the TCRdb table keeps only in-frame clones and is missing some. The top ten hold around 35% of the sample, which has about 27,000 clones, 78% seen once. Germline V gene data show CDR1 as ENHRY and CDR2 as SYGVKD. There are 13 residues in the CDR3. Trimming pared 11 bases from V and 5 bases from J, leaving 16 bases between. V usage is TRBV10-3 and J usage is TRBJ2-1; D is possibly TRBD1 (6 bases). This clonotype was obtained from a human donor with classical Hodgkin lymphoma. The sequenced sample was peripheral blood mononuclear cells (PBMCs), obtained before the second cycle of nivolumab. This CDR3 is CASGSSGDNEQFF. DNA of the CDR3: TGTGCCTCCGGTTCATCAGGGGACAATGAGCAGTTCTTC.